The rows below give T cell receptor beta chains drawn from one sample of a study of identical twins. Via MiXCR, TCRdb re-called the 5' RACE reads, giving one row per CDR3 protein. Seen here are hundreds of thousands of distinct CDR3 sequences, around 8.3% observed once, and the top ten hold around 0.98%. These sequences were also reported in another study, on yellow fever vaccine responses in identical twins.

Sequencing was performed on PBMCs. The receptors were gathered from a young woman in good health. The CDR3 runs from the conserved cysteine through the conserved F or W.

cdr3_length	v_call	j_call	cdr3_aa
13	TRBV29-1	TRBJ2-7	CSAKDRVSYEQYF
14	TRBV5-1	TRBJ2-2	CASSSEQGPGELFF
14	TRBV18	TRBJ2-7	CASSPGSSAYEQYF
15	TRBV28	TRBJ2-5	CASSLGKRAQETQYF
14	TRBV12-3/TRBV12-4	TRBJ1-1	CASSDLPKGLQAFF
16	TRBV10-3	TRBJ1-6	CAISDDWSSYNSPLHF
13	TRBV3-1	TRBJ1-1	CASSQVGRTEAFF
13	TRBV4-1	TRBJ1-1	CASSYITNTEAFF
15	TRBV20-1	TRBJ2-7	CSARAASGRNYEQYF
14	TRBV6-1	TRBJ2-5	CASNYDWKQETQYF
13	TRBV4-2	TRBJ2-2	CASSQEWSGELFF
11	TRBV29-1	TRBJ2-3	CSGILTDTQYF
15	TRBV7-8	TRBJ2-5	CASTLWQGTQETQYF
15	TRBV15	TRBJ2-5	CATSSPGGGRETQYF
14	TRBV27	TRBJ1-6	CASRSGGYNSPLHF
12	TRBV29-1	TRBJ2-7	CSVDDGPYEQYF
14	TRBV9	TRBJ2-1	CASSVAGLDNEQFF
13	TRBV5-1	TRBJ2-5	CASNLNVQETQYF
17	TRBV6-1	TRBJ2-3	CASSPVGGAGDRDTQYF
15	TRBV6-5	TRBJ2-7	CASSYDPGGAYEQYF
16	TRBV2	TRBJ2-1	CASSAMSNRGSNEQFF
20	TRBV4-3	TRBJ2-3	CASSQDLTSGRAASTDTQYF
12	TRBV20-1	TRBJ2-5	CSASPGVETQYF
15	TRBV20-1	TRBJ1-5	CSALGTGSSNQPQHF
12	TRBV20-1	TRBJ2-7	CSATPGSYEQYF
16	TRBV2	TRBJ2-2	CASSEALLKGAGELFF
18	TRBV21-1	TRBJ1-1	CASSARTSGQGDWTEAFF
14	TRBV5-1	TRBJ2-1	CASSLVLGNNEQFF